The sequence of this T cell receptor beta chain was determined in a study of T cells in Graves' hyperthyroidism and ophthalmopathy. Study overall: Staff took peripheral blood when the initial diagnosis was made, before any treatment began.

RNA transcripts gave rise to amplified TCR beta CDR3 regions. An initial round of RT-PCR targeting the TCR CDR3 relied on the HTBI primer set. TCRdb independently ran MiXCR on the multiplex PCR reads; one entry per CDR3 protein. The sample consists of approximately 510,000 distinct CDR3 sequences, 20% to 25% of them appearing once. There are many counts of this clonotype. The sequence was collected from a man younger than 30 with Graves' hyperthyroidism. Specimen: blood.

DNA for the CDR3: TGTGCCAGCAGCTTAGTCGGGGGCAAGGACGAGCAGTACTTC. Translated, it gives CASSLVGGKDEQYF. The gene calls are TRBV7-9 and TRBJ2-7; perhaps D is TRBD1 or TRBD2 (6 bases each). CDR3 size: 14 residues. The V end was cut by 1 base, the J end by 5 bases, with 12 bases between. Germline CDR1 reads SEHNR; CDR2 reads FQNEAQ (reference sequence).